A single sample gave rise to the 2 T cell receptor beta chains below, sequenced in a study of vaccination effects on CD4 cells after COVID-19. These receptors' antigens are unknown. Before sequencing took place, the ViraFEST assay used viral peptide pools to expand antigen-specific CD4+ T cells. Scientists isolated CD4+ T cells after a roughly 9-day culture period ended. The study found no prior SARS-CoV-2 infection in the vaccine recipients, who tested negative for nucleocapsid antibodies. Clones were read by immunoSEQ multiplex PCR, and TCRdb kept only the in-frame ones, dropping some. The sample has about 21,000 clones; around 72% are singletons. The source material was CD4+ T cells from PBMCs cultured with HCoV-NL63 spike peptides, sampled before COVID-19 vaccination. Receptors were obtained from a human donor who received a COVID-19 vaccine.

This clone was found once. The V and J genes are TRBV7-9 and TRBJ2-3; D unresolved. Germline V lookup: CDR1 SEHNR, CDR2 FQNEAQ (reference sequence). Trimming took off 4 bases at V and 0 bases at J, with 14 bases between the two ends. CDR3 size: 16 residues. CDR3 DNA sequence: TGTGCCAGCAGCTCCCTATGGACGGGTAGCACAGATACGCAGTATTTT. Amino acids: CASSSLWTGSTDTQYF.

The chain is built from TRBV27 and TRBJ1-1; D gene unclear. The germline CDR1 and CDR2 sequences are MNHEY and SMNVEV (reference sequence). The CDR3 runs to 15 residues. V was trimmed by 2 bases and J by 1 base, leaving 11 bases between them. CDR3 sequence (DNA): TGTGCCAGCAGTTTAAATGCAGGAAAGAACACTGAAGCTTTCTTT. Its protein is CASSLNAGKNTEAFF.